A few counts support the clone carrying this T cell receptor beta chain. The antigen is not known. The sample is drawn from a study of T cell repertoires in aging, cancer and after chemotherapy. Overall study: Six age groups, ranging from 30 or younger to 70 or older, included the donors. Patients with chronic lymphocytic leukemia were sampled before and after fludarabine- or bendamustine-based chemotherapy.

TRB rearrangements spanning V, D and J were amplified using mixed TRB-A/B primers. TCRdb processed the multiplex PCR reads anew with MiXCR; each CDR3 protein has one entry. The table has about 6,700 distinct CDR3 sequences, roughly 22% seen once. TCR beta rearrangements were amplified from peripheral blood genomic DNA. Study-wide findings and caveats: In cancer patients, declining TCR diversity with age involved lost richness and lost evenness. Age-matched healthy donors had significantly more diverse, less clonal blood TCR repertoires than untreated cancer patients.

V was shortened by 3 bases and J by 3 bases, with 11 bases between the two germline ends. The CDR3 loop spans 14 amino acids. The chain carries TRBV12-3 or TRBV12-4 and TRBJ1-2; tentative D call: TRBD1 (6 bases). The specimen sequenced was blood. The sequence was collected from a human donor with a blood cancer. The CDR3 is CASSFLDSDYGYTF. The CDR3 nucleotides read TGTGCCAGCAGTTTCCTGGACAGCGACTATGGCTACACCTTC.